What follows is one T cell receptor beta chain and its context. CDR3 size: 14 residues. CDR1 and CDR2 from the germline V gene are DFQATT and SNEGSKA (reference sequence). V was pared by 4 bases and J by 0 bases, with 12 bases between. This record belongs to a study of early T cells in non-severe SARS-CoV-2 infection. Across the study: The sequenced material was bulk RNA from unsorted whole blood, and its chains were unpaired.

Individual cDNA molecules were tagged with unique molecular identifiers, the study reported. TCRdb itself ran the 5' RACE reads through MiXCR, one entry per CDR3 protein. The sample shows around 92,000 distinct CDR3 sequences, roughly 11% of them seen only once. J is TRBJ1-1 and V is TRBV20-1; tentative D call: TRBD1 (6 bases). Sample: whole blood. The origin of this receptor is an adult who was a healthcare worker with PCR-confirmed SARS-CoV-2 infection or an uninfected control (not recorded which). Written as DNA, the CDR3 is TGCAGTGCTACAGACAGGATCCTGAACACTGAAGCTTTCTTT. This sequence encodes CSATDRILNTEAFF.